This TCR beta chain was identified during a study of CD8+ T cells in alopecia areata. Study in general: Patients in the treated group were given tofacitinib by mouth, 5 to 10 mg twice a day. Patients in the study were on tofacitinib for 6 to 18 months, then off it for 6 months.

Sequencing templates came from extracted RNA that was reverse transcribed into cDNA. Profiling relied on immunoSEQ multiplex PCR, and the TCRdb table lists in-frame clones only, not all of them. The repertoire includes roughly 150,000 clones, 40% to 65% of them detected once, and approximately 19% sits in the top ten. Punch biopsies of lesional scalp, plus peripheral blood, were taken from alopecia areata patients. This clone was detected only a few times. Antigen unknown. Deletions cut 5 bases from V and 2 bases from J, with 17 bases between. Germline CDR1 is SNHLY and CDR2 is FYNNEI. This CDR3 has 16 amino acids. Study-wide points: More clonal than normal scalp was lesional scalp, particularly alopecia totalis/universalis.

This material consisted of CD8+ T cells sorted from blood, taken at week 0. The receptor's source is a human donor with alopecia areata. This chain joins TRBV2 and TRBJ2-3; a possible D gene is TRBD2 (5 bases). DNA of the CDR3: TGTGCCAGCAGTCCTGCGGGCCTTGGGCCCACAGATACGCAGTATTTT. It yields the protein CASSPAGLGPTDTQYF.